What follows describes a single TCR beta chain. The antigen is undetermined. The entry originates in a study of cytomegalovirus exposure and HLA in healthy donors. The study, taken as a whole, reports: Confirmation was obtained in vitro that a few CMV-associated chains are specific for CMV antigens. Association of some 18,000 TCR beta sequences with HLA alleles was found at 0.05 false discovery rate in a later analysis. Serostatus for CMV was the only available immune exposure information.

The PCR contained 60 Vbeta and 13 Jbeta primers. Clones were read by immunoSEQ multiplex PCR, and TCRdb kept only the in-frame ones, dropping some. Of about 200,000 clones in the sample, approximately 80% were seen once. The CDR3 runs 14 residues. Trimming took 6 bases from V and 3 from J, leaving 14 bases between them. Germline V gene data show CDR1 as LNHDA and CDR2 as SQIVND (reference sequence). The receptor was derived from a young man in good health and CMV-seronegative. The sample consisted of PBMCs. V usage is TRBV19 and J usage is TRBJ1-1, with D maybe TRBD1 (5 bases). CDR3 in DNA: TGTGCCAGTAGGAGACAGTATGGTCACACTGAAGCTTTCTTT. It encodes CASRRQYGHTEAFF. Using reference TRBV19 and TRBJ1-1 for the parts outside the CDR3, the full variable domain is DGGITQSPKYLFRKEGQNVTLSCEQNLNHDAMYWYRQDPGQGLRLIYYSQIVNDFQKGDIAEGYSVSREKKESFPLTVTSAQKNPTAFYLCASRRQYGHTEAFFGQGTRLTVV.